The table lists the clone carrying this T cell receptor beta chain with a count of one. Its target is not known. TCRdb's copy holds only in-frame clones and misses some; the assay was immunoSEQ multiplex PCR. Among 180,000 or so clones listed, about 93% were seen once. The V and J ends lost 0 bases and 7 bases respectively, with 9 bases between them. This CDR3 contains 13 residues. The sample originates from a study of T cell responses to AZD1222 COVID-19 vaccine. General study results and limits: Targets within unmutated variant regions were reportedly found for nearly half of spike-specific TCRs.

This receptor was obtained from an adult in good health. The chain links TRBV12-3 or TRBV12-4 to TRBJ1-1, with D unresolved. This sample comprised peripheral blood, obtained on day 0 of AZD1222 vaccination. CDR3 bases: TGTGCCAGCAGTTTAGCCTATCCTGGTGAAGCTTTCTTT. This translates into CASSLAYPGEAFF.